This is a list of T cell receptor beta chains from one sample in a study of shared clonotypes between healthy human individuals. TCRdb's copy holds only in-frame clones and misses some; the assay was immunoSEQ multiplex PCR. The sample shows under 850,000 clones, about 91% of them seen only once. Material: naive CD8+ T cells sorted from blood. These receptors came from a man in his thirties or forties in good health. Each CDR3 is given without its conserved first and last residue. The D gene is left open where the match is weak. For some rows the clone size is stated as once, few or many, or as a class when expanded; others skip it.

abundance,d_gene,v_gene,j_gene,CDR3aa
NA,NA,TRBV6-5,TRBJ2-1,ASSYSNMAGEQF
NA,TRBD1,TRBV16,TRBJ2-7,ASSQGQTTLYEQY
NA,TRBD1,TRBV30,TRBJ2-7,AWSPGTGVYEQY
NA,TRBD2,TRBV11-2,TRBJ2-3,ASSLATSLPDTQY
NA,NA,TRBV6-1,TRBJ1-2,ASTGPYGYT
NA,NA,TRBV7-9,TRBJ1-2,ASSFDSMSGYT
few,NA,TRBV27,TRBJ1-5,ASSLMGNQPQH
NA,TRBD1,TRBV6-5,TRBJ2-5,ASSSGTGGRETQY
once,NA,TRBV29-1,TRBJ1-5,SVEEGDSNQPQH
NA,TRBD2,TRBV19,TRBJ2-1,ASSWTSRNEQF
NA,TRBD2,TRBV7-6,TRBJ2-7,ASSLDTSGGAYEQY
NA,TRBD2,TRBV6-5,TRBJ2-2,ASSRVGGDTGELF
NA,TRBD1,TRBV5-1,TRBJ1-1,ASRYGTGEMNTEAF
NA,NA,TRBV5-8,TRBJ2-7,ASSLGGYHGPYEQY
NA,TRBD2,TRBV29-1,TRBJ2-1,SVPQTSLDNEQF
NA,TRBD2,TRBV10-3,TRBJ2-1,AISGEGGLIEQF
NA,NA,TRBV4-3,TRBJ2-3,ASSQAAGPEVTDTQY
NA,NA,TRBV7-2,TRBJ2-7,ASSYTGDSYEQY
NA,NA,TRBV4-1,TRBJ1-4,ASSQDPRRGSNEKLF
NA,TRBD2,TRBV25-1,TRBJ2-7,ASSEGLAGERY
NA,NA,TRBV7-9,TRBJ2-7,ASSPPRGPYEQY
NA,NA,TRBV15,TRBJ2-7,ATSRERLVSHEQY
few,TRBD1,TRBV2,TRBJ2-7,ASSPDRGHEQY
NA,TRBD2,TRBV7-9,TRBJ2-1,ASSSGLAVQYNEQF
NA,NA,TRBV7-9,TRBJ1-4,ASSWGTATNEKLF
once,NA,TRBV5-1,TRBJ1-4,ASQLRGPNEKLF
many,NA,TRBV19,TRBJ1-5,ASSMGHSNQPQH
NA,NA,TRBV6-6,TRBJ1-4,ASSYSTATNEKLF